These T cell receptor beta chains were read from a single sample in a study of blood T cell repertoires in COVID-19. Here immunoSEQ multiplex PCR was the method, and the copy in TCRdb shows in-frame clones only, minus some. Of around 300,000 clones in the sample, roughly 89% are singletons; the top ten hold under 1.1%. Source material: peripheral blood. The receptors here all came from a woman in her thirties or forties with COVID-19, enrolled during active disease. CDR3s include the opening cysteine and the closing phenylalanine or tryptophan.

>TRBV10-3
CATEADTQYF
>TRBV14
CASSQDFGIAGLGTDTQYF
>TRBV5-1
CASSLVSGTNQETQYF
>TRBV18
CASSPWGASGGAYGYTF
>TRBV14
CASSHWTGGVSYGYTF
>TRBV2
CASTRGTANYGYTF
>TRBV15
CATSRGQRSGNTIYF
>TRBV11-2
CASSSGLAAVYEQYF
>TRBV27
CASTRIMTSGRVAGELFF
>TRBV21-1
CASSVRQGEHF
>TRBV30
CAWTSGGGEETQYF
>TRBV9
CASSRGTGRGELFF
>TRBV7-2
CASRAGGATREQYF
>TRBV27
CASSLRGDTQYF
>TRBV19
CASSTGSREETQYF
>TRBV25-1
CASRGTGGRETQYF
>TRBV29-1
CSVERQGGTEAFF
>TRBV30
CAWSVAEGAAFF
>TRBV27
CASSHGSPQETQYF
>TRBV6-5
CASSYSLGAGDTQYF
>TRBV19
CASSIRRQHEKLFF
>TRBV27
CASTTGDRWEQYF
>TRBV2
CASSEWGRPAFF
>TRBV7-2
CASSINRGSTEAFF
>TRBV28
CASSGQGAYTEAFF
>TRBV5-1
CASSPDYTDWAYEQYF
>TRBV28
CSSGSRSYNEQFF
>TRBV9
CASSTTGDSGNTIYF
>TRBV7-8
CASSMGQGAYNTEAFF
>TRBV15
CATSRGTSGRRTGELFF
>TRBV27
CASSPNIFESSYEQYF